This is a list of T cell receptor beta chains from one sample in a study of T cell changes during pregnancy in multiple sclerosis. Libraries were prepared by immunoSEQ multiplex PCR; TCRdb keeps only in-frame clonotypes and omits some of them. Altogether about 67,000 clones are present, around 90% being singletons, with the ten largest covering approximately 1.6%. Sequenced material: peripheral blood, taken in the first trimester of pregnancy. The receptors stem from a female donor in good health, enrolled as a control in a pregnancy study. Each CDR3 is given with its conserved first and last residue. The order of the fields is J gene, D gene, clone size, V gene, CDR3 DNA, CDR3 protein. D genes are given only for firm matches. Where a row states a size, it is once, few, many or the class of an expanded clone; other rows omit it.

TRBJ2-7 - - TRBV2 TGTGCCAGCAAGAGGACTAACCTTTACGAGCAGTACTTC CASKRTNLYEQYF
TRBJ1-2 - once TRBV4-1 TGCGCCAGCAGCCTCGATGACAGGAGTGCGGTATATGGCTACACCTTC CASSLDDRSAVYGYTF
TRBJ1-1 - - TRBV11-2 TGTGCCAGCAGCTTCGCAGGGAACACTGAAGCTTTCTTT CASSFAGNTEAFF
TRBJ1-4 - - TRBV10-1 TGCGCCAGCATACGGACAGCTAAAGCAACTAATGAAAAACTGTTTTTT CASIRTAKATNEKLFF
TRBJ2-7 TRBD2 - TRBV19 TGTGCCAGTTCGATCTTAGCGGGTAACTACGAGCAGTACTTC CASSILAGNYEQYF
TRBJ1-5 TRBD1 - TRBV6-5 TGTGCCAGCAGAAAGGACAGGGGGTCCAGTCAGCCCCAGCATTTT CASRKDRGSSQPQHF
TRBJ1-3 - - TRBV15 TGTGCCACCAGCAGAGCTCTAAACTCCAGGGTCGAAAACACCATATATTTT CATSRALNSRVENTIYF
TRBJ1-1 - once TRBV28 TGTGCCAGCAGTTTATATCCAGTCACTGAAGCTTTCTTT CASSLYPVTEAFF
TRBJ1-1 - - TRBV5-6 TGTGCCAGCAGCTTTGAGACTGAAGCTTTCTTT CASSFETEAFF
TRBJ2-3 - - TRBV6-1 TGTGCCAGCAGTGGCGCGTACACAGATACGCAGTATTTT CASSGAYTDTQYF
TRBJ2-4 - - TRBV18 TGTGCCAGCTCACTACAGGACGGCGGGGTTGTTCAGTACTTC CASSLQDGGVVQYF
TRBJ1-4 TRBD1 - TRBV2 TGTGCCAGCAGTGAAGTCAGGGGGTGGGAAAAACTGTTTTTT CASSEVRGWEKLFF
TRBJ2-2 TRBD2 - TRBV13 TGTGCCAGCAGCTTAGGTCCCCTAACTAGCGGGAGTGGTACCGGGGAGCTGTTTTTT CASSLGPLTSGSGTGELFF
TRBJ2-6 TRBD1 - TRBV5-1 TGCGCCAGCAGGGGGCAGGGGGTGGCTGGGGCCAACGTCCTGACTTTC CASRGQGVAGANVLTF
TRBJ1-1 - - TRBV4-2 TGTGCCAGCAGCCAAGAAGAGGGAACTGAAGCTTTCTTT CASSQEEGTEAFF
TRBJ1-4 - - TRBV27 TGTGCCAGCAGGGGGTTCGGGCAGGGTGATGAAAAACTGTTTTTT CASRGFGQGDEKLFF
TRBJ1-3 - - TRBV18 TGTGCCAGCTCACCACCGGACACAGTGGGAAACACCATATATTTT CASSPPDTVGNTIYF
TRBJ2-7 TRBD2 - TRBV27 TGTGCCAGCAGCCTAAAAACTAGCGGGAGAATCTACGAGCAGTACTTC CASSLKTSGRIYEQYF
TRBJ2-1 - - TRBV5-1 TGCGCCAGCAGCACCACCGGGACTCTGAGCTCCTACAATGAGCAGTTCTTC CASSTTGTLSSYNEQFF
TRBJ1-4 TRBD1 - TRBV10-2 TGCGCCAGCCGTGTTCGGGACAGGCTTAATGAAAAACTGTTTTTT CASRVRDRLNEKLFF
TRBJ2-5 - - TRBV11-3 TGTGCCAGCAGCTTAGAAGGACAGCCCCAAGAGACCCAGTACTTC CASSLEGQPQETQYF
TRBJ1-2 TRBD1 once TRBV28 TGTGCCAGCAAACATCCGACAGGGAACTATGGCTACACCTTC CASKHPTGNYGYTF
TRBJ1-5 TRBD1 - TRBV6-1 TGTGCCAGCTGTTGGGACAGTTCGAGACAGCCCCAGCATTTT CASCWDSSRQPQHF
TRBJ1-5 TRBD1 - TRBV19 TGTGCCAGTAGTATAGGACGGACAGGGGGCGGTCAGCCCCAGCATTTT CASSIGRTGGGQPQHF
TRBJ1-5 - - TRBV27 TGTGCCAGCAGCAGGGGTAGCAATCAGCCCCAGCATTTT CASSRGSNQPQHF
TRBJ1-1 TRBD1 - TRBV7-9 TGTGCCAGCAGCTTAGACGGGACAGGGGGCGCGATCCGTGCTTTCTTT CASSLDGTGGAIRAFF
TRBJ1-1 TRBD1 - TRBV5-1 TGCGCCAGCAGCTTGGATCAGGGGGCCAGAACGGGAACTGAAGCTTTCTTT CASSLDQGARTGTEAFF
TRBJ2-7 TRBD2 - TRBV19 TGTGCCAGTAGTCGCAGGGACGGGGGGTTCTACGAGCAGTACTTC CASSRRDGGFYEQYF
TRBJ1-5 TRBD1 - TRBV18 TGTGCCAGCTCACCACTCGGACAGGGCAATCAGCCCCAGCATTTT CASSPLGQGNQPQHF
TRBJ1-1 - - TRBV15 TGTGCCACCAGCAGAGATATGGGCTACACTGAAGCTTTCTTT CATSRDMGYTEAFF
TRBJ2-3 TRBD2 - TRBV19 TGTGCCAGTAGTATAGTAGCAGCGGGACCGATAGATACGCAGTATTTT CASSIVAAGPIDTQYF
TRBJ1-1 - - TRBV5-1 TGCGCCAGCAGCTTGGGGACAGCGAACACTGAAGCTTTCTTT CASSLGTANTEAFF
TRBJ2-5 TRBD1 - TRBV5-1 TGCGCCAGCAGCTCAGGGGGCGTCGGGGAGACCCAGTACTTC CASSSGGVGETQYF
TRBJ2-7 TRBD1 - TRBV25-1 TGTGCCAGCAGTGACACAGGGGGCGGGCTCGAACCCTACGAGCAGTACTTC CASSDTGGGLEPYEQYF
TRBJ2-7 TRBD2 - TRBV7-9 TGTGCCAGCAGCTCGACGGCTAGCGGGGCCAGCGAGCAGTACTTC CASSSTASGASEQYF
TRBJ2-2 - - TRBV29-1 TGCAGCGTTGTACTGTTGGGGGAGCTGTTTTTT CSVVLLGELFF
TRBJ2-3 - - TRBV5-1 TGCGCCAGCAGCTTGTCGACGGGAAAGGGCACAGATACGCAGTATTTT CASSLSTGKGTDTQYF
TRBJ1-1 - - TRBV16 TGTGCCAGCAGCCAAAGGGGGGGGTTGTACACTGAAGCTTTCTTT CASSQRGGLYTEAFF
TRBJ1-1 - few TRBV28 TGTGCCAGCACTCTCGGGGGGGGAGGTCACACTGAAGCTTTCTTT CASTLGGGGHTEAFF
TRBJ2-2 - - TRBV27 TGTGCCAGCAGAACCGGGACTTCTTATGGGAACACCGGGGAGCTGTTTTTT CASRTGTSYGNTGELFF
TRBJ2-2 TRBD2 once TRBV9 TGTGCCAGCAGCCCGATAGCGGGAGGAGTTACCGGGGAGCTGTTTTTT CASSPIAGGVTGELFF
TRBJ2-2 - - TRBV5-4 TGTGCCAGCGTCCCCCCTAACCGCGGGGTGAGCACCGGGGAGCTGTTTTTT CASVPPNRGVSTGELFF
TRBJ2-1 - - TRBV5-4 TGTGCCACCGCCCCCCTAGCCTGGGGTGAGCAGTTCTTC CATAPLAWGEQFF
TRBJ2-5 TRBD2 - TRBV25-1 TGTGCCAGCAGCCCCCCGGCTAGCGGACCGCAAGAGACCCAGTACTTC CASSPPASGPQETQYF
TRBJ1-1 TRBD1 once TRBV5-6 TGTGCCAGCAGCTTGGGCGACAGGGGTTTTACTGAAGCTTTCTTT CASSLGDRGFTEAFF
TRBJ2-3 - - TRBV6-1 TGTGCCAGCAGTGATATGCTCGGTAGCAAGACAGATACGCAGTATTTT CASSDMLGSKTDTQYF
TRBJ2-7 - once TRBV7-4 TGTGCCAGCAGCCCCGTCCAGCAGTACTTC CASSPVQQYF
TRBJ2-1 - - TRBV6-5 TGTGCCAGCAGTTACCTTGGACAGACCTACAATGAGCAGTTCTTC CASSYLGQTYNEQFF
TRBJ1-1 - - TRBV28 TGTGCCAGCAGTTTTATTGACAGGAACACTGAAGCTTTCTTT CASSFIDRNTEAFF
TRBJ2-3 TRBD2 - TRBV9 TGTGCCAGCAGCTTAGCGGGAGTTATGCATTTT CASSLAGVMHF
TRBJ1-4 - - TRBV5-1 TGCGCCAGCAGCTTTGCAGGGATTAATGAAAAACTGTTTTTT CASSFAGINEKLFF
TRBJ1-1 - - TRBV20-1 TGCAGTGCTAGCCGGGCTTTCTTT CSASRAFF
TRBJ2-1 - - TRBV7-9 TGTGCCAGCAGCCCGCCCGACACCAGCTCCTACAATGAGCAGTTCTTC CASSPPDTSSYNEQFF
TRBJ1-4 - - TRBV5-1 TGCGCCAGCAGCCAGAATGAGAGGGAAAAACTGTTTTTT CASSQNEREKLFF
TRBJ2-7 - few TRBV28 TGTGCCAGCCTTGACACCTCCTACGAGCAGTACTTC CASLDTSYEQYF
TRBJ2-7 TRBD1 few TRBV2 TGTGCCAGCCGGGTAGGGGACAGCGAGCAGTACTTC CASRVGDSEQYF
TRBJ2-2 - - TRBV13 TGTGCCAGCAGCCTAGTAGACGGGGAGCTGTTTTTT CASSLVDGELFF
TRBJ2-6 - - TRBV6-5 TGTGCCAGCAGCAGGTCTGGGGCCAACGTCCTGACTTTC CASSRSGANVLTF
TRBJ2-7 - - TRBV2 TGTGCCAGCAGTGAATTCTACCCCTACGAGCAGTACTTC CASSEFYPYEQYF
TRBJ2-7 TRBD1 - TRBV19 TGTGCCAGTAGTATTGGGACAGGATCCTACGAGCAGTACTTC CASSIGTGSYEQYF